What follows is one TCR beta chain and its context. Antigen unknown. Molecular barcoded adaptors covering alpha/delta and beta/gamma chains were used on roughly 370 ng RNA. TCRdb re-called the reads through MiXCR, storing one row per CDR3 protein. Of about 62,000 distinct CDR3 sequences in the sample, about 19% were seen once. The data belong to a study of read filtering for tumor transcriptome and immune sequencing. Study as a whole: R-ISS stage counts were roughly eight for I, about 15 for II, six or seven for III. Per sample, TCR-region reads ranged about 4 to 11 million by IR-seq, 85 to 1273 by RNA-seq. Study-level results: Sorted CD138-negative bone marrow cells were not purified T cells.

CDR3 size: 16 residues. J gave up 1 base and V 7 bases, and 11 bases lay outside the gene matches. Germline lookup yields CDR1 LNHDA and CDR2 SQIVND (reference sequence). This chain joins TRBV19 and TRBJ1-2; the match to TRBD1 covers 8 bases. This receptor was identified in a donor at least 40 years old with multiple myeloma. The sequenced sample consisted of a population of CD138-negative cells sorted from bone marrow. Written as DNA, the CDR3 is TGTGCCAGTAAATTGACAGGGGATGCCCTTAACTATGGCTACACCTTC. Its protein is CASKLTGDALNYGYTF. The entire variable domain, with the rest obtained from reference TRBV19 and TRBJ1-2, is as follows: DGGITQSPKYLFRKEGQNVTLSCEQNLNHDAMYWYRQDPGQGLRLIYYSQIVNDFQKGDIAEGYSVSREKKESFPLTVTSAQKNPTAFYLCASKLTGDALNYGYTFGSGTRLTVV.